One sample yielded the 32 T cell receptor beta chains listed below, sequenced in a study of T cells in Graves' hyperthyroidism and ophthalmopathy. The investigators amplified TCR beta CDR3 regions from RNA transcripts. The primer set for the first-round RT-PCR of the TCR CDR3 was HTBI. TCRdb re-derived calls from the multiplex PCR reads in MiXCR, one entry per CDR3 protein. The table lists around 100,000 distinct CDR3 sequences, around 50% of them singletons. The material sequenced was blood. All receptors come from a man in his forties with Graves' hyperthyroidism.

Points on this clonotype: A much bigger clone sits one base away, suggesting this may be a read error. The CDR3 DNA reads as TGTGCCAGCAGCCAGGGTAATCAGCCCCAGCATTTT. This codes for CASSQGNQPQHF. V gene TRBV7-2 combines with J gene TRBJ1-5; D is possibly TRBD1 (5 bases). There are 12 residues in the CDR3. CDR1 SGHTA and CDR2 FQGNSA come from the germline V gene. Trimming removed 5 bases at V and 4 bases at J, with 6 bases between.

This clonotype has ten or more counts. V usage is TRBV7-9 and J usage is TRBJ2-7; tentatively, D is TRBD1 (6 bases). The CDR3 is 15 residues long. Between the trimmed V and J ends, which lost 4 bases and 2 bases, there was a span of 15 bases. CDR1 and CDR2 from the germline V gene are SEHNR and FQNEAQ (reference sequence). The DNA of the CDR3 is TGTGCCAGCAGCTCCCCTGGCTCAGGGGCCTACGAGCAGTACTTC. Translating it yields CASSSPGSGAYEQYF.

In regard to this clonotype: The DNA is omitted, as the CDR3 cannot be located on it reliably, and the CDR3 follows TCRdb's listing. The rearrangement uses TRBV14 and TRBJ1-1; the table's D call of TRBD1 was not tested on the DNA. 17 amino acids form the CDR3, both terminal residues included. In germline, CDR1 is SGHDN, CDR2 FVKESK. This chain's CDR3 is CAICSARGTGLGTEAFF.

Of note for this clonotype: A much more abundant neighbour one base away suggests this may be a read error. The conserved phenylalanine or tryptophan is not found at the CDR3 terminus, so this likely reflects a read error. The limits of the CDR3 on the DNA are not certain, so only TCRdb's listed CDR3 is given. This chain connects TRBV28 to TRBJ1-5; no check of the table's D call, TRBD1, against the DNA was made. Germline CDR1 MDHEN, CDR2 SYDVKM. The CDR3 sequence runs 12 residues, both termini included. The CDR3 sequence is CASSWEGGAKHL.

CDR3 in DNA: TGCAGTGCTAGCCAAGGCAGCGGGGCTTACAAGGAGCAGTACTTC. The encoded protein is CSASQGSGAYKEQYF. The V call is TRBV20-1, the J call TRBJ2-7; TRBD2 matches at 7 bases. The V segment lost 3 bases and the J segment 7 bases; nucleotides outside the gene matches: 15. Germline V CDR1 and CDR2: DFQATT, SNEGSKA (reference sequence). This CDR3 region has 15 residues.

The chain links TRBV7-2 to TRBJ2-3; the D gene is possibly TRBD2 (5 bases). V was clipped by 4 bases and J by 6 bases, with 14 bases between them. The germline gives CDR1 SGHTA, CDR2 FQGNSA. The CDR3 is 14 amino acids. This CDR3 is CASSSTGNTDTQYF. The DNA of the CDR3 is TGTGCCAGCAGCTCCACCGGGAATACGGATACGCAGTATTTT.

The genes are TRBV7-2 and TRBJ1-2; 9 positions agree with TRBD1. The CDR3 length is 14 residues. Trimming took 5 bases from V and 7 from J; bases not matched to a gene: 8. The germline gives CDR1 SGHTA, CDR2 FQGNSA. CDR3 in DNA: TGTGCCAGCAGCCCTGGACAGGGGCTCGGTGGCTACACCTTC. Protein product: CASSPGQGLGGYTF.

V and J are TRBV28 and TRBJ2-1; TRBD1 is a possible D gene (6 bases). The V end lost 7 bases, the J end lost 5 bases, and 18 bases lay between the germline ends. The germline V gene has CDR1 MDHEN and CDR2 SYDVKM. This CDR3 has 15 residues. CDR3: CASTFPGHRNNEQFF. CDR3 DNA: TGTGCCAGCACCTTTCCGGGACACCGAAACAATGAGCAGTTCTTC.

There are many counts of this clonotype. This chain uses TRBV10-3 with TRBJ2-1; a weak D match, TRBD2 (6 bases). CDR1 ENHRY and CDR2 SYGVKD come from the germline V gene. V shed 7 bases and J shed 0 bases, with 10 bases lying between them. The CDR3 contains 14 residues. CDR3 sequence (DNA): TGTGCCATCAAGCGGGCCACCTCCTACAATGAGCAGTTCTTC. It specifies CAIKRATSYNEQFF.

A note on this clonotype: A read error is possible here, since a much larger clone lies one base away. The genes are TRBV6-1 and TRBJ2-7; no clear D. Germline-derived CDR1 and CDR2 are MNHNS and SASEGT. The CDR3 is 11 amino acids. The CDR3 nucleotides are TGTGCTTCGGGCATTGCCTACGAGCAGTACTTC. Translation gives CASGIAYEQYF.

This clonotype has a count of ten or more. The V call is TRBV11-2, the J call TRBJ1-1; possible D gene TRBD1, 6 bases. This CDR3 comprises 13 residues. Germline CDR1 and CDR2: SGHAT and FQNNGV. Trimming removed 3 bases from V and 4 bases from J, with 9 bases in between. The DNA of the CDR3 is TGTGCCAGCAGCTTTGGAGGGGGCACTGAAGCTTTCTTT. Protein: CASSFGGGTEAFF. Full variable domain (rest looked up from reference TRBV11-2 and TRBJ1-1): EAGVAQSPRYKIIEKRQSVAFWCNPISGHATLYWYQQILGQGPKLLIQFQNNGVVDDSQLPKDRFSAERLKGVDSTLKIQPAKLEDSAVYLCASSFGGGTEAFFGQGTRLTVV.

This clonotype was observed at least ten times. The chain combines TRBV5-8 with TRBJ1-1, with D uncertain. Germline V gene sequence: CDR1 SGHTS, CDR2 YDEGEE. The CDR3 loop spans 13 amino acids. The V and J ends lost 0 bases and 5 bases respectively, with 8 bases between them. CDR3 bases: TGTGCCAGCAGCTTGGTCCCTGGGACTGAAGCTTTCTTT. The encoded protein is CASSLVPGTEAFF.

Comment on this clonotype: The DNA is left out, because the CDR3 cannot be placed on it with certainty; the CDR3 is given as TCRdb lists it. The rearrangement joins TRBV19 to TRBJ2-2; the tabulated D call, TRBD1, remains unverified against the DNA. The CDR3 length is 24 residues, termini included. The germline CDR1 and CDR2 sequences are LNHDA and SQIVND (reference sequence). CDR3 region: CASSPNTGGNYEQYFGPATGELFF.

This clonotype was detected ten times or more. CDR3 bases: TGTGCCAGCAGCTTATTCGACAGGGGGAGGACTGAAGCTTTCTTT. This encodes CASSLFDRGRTEAFF. This rearrangement joins TRBV5-6 to TRBJ1-1; 9 bases fit TRBD1. Germline V gene sequence: CDR1 SGHDT, CDR2 YYEEEE. CDR3 length equals 15 residues. V lost 2 bases, J lost 5 bases, and 7 bases stayed unmatched.

This clonotype has only one observation. The chain links TRBV10-3 to TRBJ1-6, with a possible D match to TRBD1 (5 bases). V was trimmed by 8 bases and J by 2 bases, leaving 7 bases between them. The CDR3 totals 13 residues. Germline V lookup: CDR1 ENHRY, CDR2 SYGVKD. The CDR3 DNA reads TGTGCCATCTCGGGACCCTATAATTCACCCCTCCACTTT. As protein: CAISGPYNSPLHF.

This clonotype was seen at least ten times. The V and J genes are TRBV20-1 and TRBJ1-1, with D possibly being TRBD1 (6 bases). Germline lookup yields CDR1 DFQATT and CDR2 SNEGSKA (reference sequence). The CDR3 covers 13 residues. The V end lost 3 bases, the J end lost 4 bases, and 12 bases lay between the germline ends. CDR3 sequence (DNA): TGCAGTGCTAGCGATGGACAGCGCACTGAAGCTTTCTTT. Encoded protein: CSASDGQRTEAFF.

On this clonotype itself: Its ends do not fully match the called genes, so a read error is possible. The V gene is TRBV2, the J gene TRBJ1-1; TRBD1 matches at 7 bases. The CDR3 spans 11 residues. Per germline, CDR1 SNHLY and CDR2 FYNNEI. The CDR3 sequence is CASHTGTETYF. As DNA, the CDR3 is TGTGCCAGCCATACCGGGACAGAGACTTACTTT.

Notes on this clonotype: Here the CDR3 omits its conserved ending phenylalanine or tryptophan, so a read error is the likely source. The chain is built from TRBV2 and TRBJ2-7; no firm D call. This CDR3 region has 12 residues. Germline values: CDR1 SNHLY, CDR2 FYNNEI. The CDR3 DNA reads TGTGCCAGCAGTAGAAGCTCCCACGAGCAGTACTCC. Translation: CASSRSSHEQYS.

As concerns this clonotype: A much larger clone sits a single nucleotide away, making a read error possible. A read error is likely, as this CDR3 ends without the conserved phenylalanine or tryptophan. This chain joins TRBV12-3 or TRBV12-4 and TRBJ1-5; tentative D call: TRBD1 (5 bases). V was pared by 6 bases and J by 9 bases, with 15 bases between. CDR3 length: 13 residues. The chain's CDR3 is CASSRDRTGPQHS. The CDR3 region has the DNA TGTGCCAGCAGCCGGGACCGCACGGGGCCCCAGCATTCT.

V is TRBV7-9 and J is TRBJ1-3, with 9 bases aligning to TRBD1. V dropped 5 bases and J dropped 4; count of bases not matched to a gene: 9. The germline CDR1 and CDR2 sequences are SEHNR and FQNEAQ (reference sequence). This CDR3 comprises 16 residues. The CDR3: CASSPQQGAGGNTIYF. In nucleotides, the CDR3 is TGTGCCAGCAGCCCTCAACAGGGGGCAGGGGGAAACACCATATATTTT.

Turning to this clonotype: An end of the junction differs from the germline gene, which may be a read error. DNA of the CDR3: TGTGCCACCAGTGAGTCGGCGGAAATCAGGGCCGGGGAGACCCAGTACTTC. Translated: CATSESAEIRAGETQYF. The gene calls are TRBV10-3 and TRBJ2-5; D possibly corresponds to TRBD1 (5 bases). Germline V lookup: CDR1 ENHRY, CDR2 SYGVKD. The length of the CDR3 is 17 residues.

Only a few counts were recorded for this clonotype. The chain employs TRBV7-9 and TRBJ1-1; 10 bases agree with TRBD1. This CDR3 is built from 14 residues. Germline lookup yields CDR1 SEHNR and CDR2 FQNEAQ (reference sequence). Trimming removed 5 bases from V and 3 bases from J; junction bases left unmatched: 3. CDR3 sequence reads: CASSAGTGDTEAFF. In DNA, the CDR3 is TGTGCCAGCAGCGCCGGGACAGGGGACACTGAAGCTTTCTTT.

At least ten counts were recorded for this clonotype. The rearrangement uses TRBV19 and TRBJ1-5; TRBD1 might be the D (6 bases). Germline lookup yields CDR1 LNHDA and CDR2 SQIVND (reference sequence). This CDR3 spans 15 amino acids. Trimming pared 1 base from V and 6 bases from J, leaving 13 bases between. CDR3 sequence reads: CASSIGGGASQPQHF. CDR3 nucleotide sequence: TGTGCCAGTAGTATAGGAGGGGGGGCAAGTCAGCCCCAGCATTTT.

This clonotype was seen once. V and J are TRBV3-2 and TRBJ2-3; TRBD1 was called by the table and not checked on the DNA. TRBV3-2 is recorded as a pseudogene. The CDR3 has 18 residues. The CDR3 DNA reads as TGTACCAGCAGCCAAGTAACCGACCGGGACAGGGGGATAGATACGCAGTATTTT. Amino acid sequence: CTSSQVTDRDRGIDTQYF.

This clonotype was counted many times. The genes are TRBV20-1 and TRBJ2-1, with D perhaps TRBD2 (6 bases). The CDR3 runs to 18 residues. CDR1 is DFQATT, CDR2 SNEGSKA, per germline (reference sequence). With 3 bases removed from V and 0 bases from J, the gap between germline ends came to 21 bases. The CDR3 region has the DNA TGCAGTGCTAGCTCGCTCAAACGTAGCGGATACTCCTACAATGAGCAGTTCTTC. Its translation: CSASSLKRSGYSYNEQFF.

In the case of this clonotype: Being one base from a much bigger clone, this may be a read error. In this CDR3 the conserved last residue, phenylalanine or tryptophan, is missing, so a read error is likely. V gene TRBV5-6 combines with J gene TRBJ1-1, with D perhaps TRBD1 (5 bases). V was clipped by 4 bases and J by 1 base, with 14 bases between them. This CDR3 has 15 amino acids. CDR1 is SGHDT and CDR2 is YYEEEE in the germline V gene. CDR3 in amino acids: CASSRPSGTNTEAFL. The CDR3 DNA reads TGTGCCAGCAGCCGTCCCTCGGGGACGAACACTGAAGCTTTCCTT.

This clonotype was counted many times. The V and J genes are TRBV7-2 and TRBJ1-5; TRBD1 is a possible D gene (6 bases). The CDR3 has 14 residues. Germline CDR1 and CDR2: SGHTA and FQGNSA. With 5 bases removed from V and 7 bases from J, the gap between germline ends came to 15 bases. Written as DNA, the CDR3 is TGTGCCAGCAGCATACAGGGCTTTGGGCAGCCCCAGCATTTT. The encoded protein is CASSIQGFGQPQHF. Full variable domain (outside the CDR3, taken from reference TRBV7-2 and TRBJ1-5): GAGVSQSPSNKVTEKGKDVELRCDPISGHTALYWYRQSLGQGLEFLIYFQGNSAPDKSGLPSDRFSAERTGGSVSTLTIQRTQQEDSAVYLCASSIQGFGQPQHFGDGTRLSIL.

This clonotype showed up many times. The chain combines TRBV6-2 or TRBV6-3 with TRBJ1-1; 7 nucleotides align to TRBD1. The V and J ends lost 6 bases and 6 bases, in that order; junction bases with no gene match: 1. The CDR3 totals 11 residues. Looked up from germline, CDR1 is MNHEY and CDR2 is SVGEGT. Here the CDR3 reads CASSQGAEAFF. CDR3 DNA: TGTGCCAGCAGCCAGGGGGCTGAAGCTTTCTTT.

Worth noting for this clonotype: It may be a read error: a sequence one base away is much more abundant. The chain recombines TRBV6-2 or TRBV6-3 with TRBJ2-4; D is perhaps TRBD1 (6 bases). This CDR3 is 13 amino acids long. Germline V CDR1 and CDR2: MNHEY, SVGEGT. The CDR3 region has the DNA TGTGCCAGCGGAAAAACAGGGAGAAACGTTCAGTACTTC. This gives the protein CASGKTGRNVQYF.

This rearrangement joins TRBV7-8 to TRBJ1-4; D is unresolved. This CDR3 spans 15 amino acids. Germline assignment: CDR1 SGHVS and CDR2 FQNEAQ. Trimming removed 8 bases from V and 7 bases from J, with 20 bases in between. Here the CDR3 reads CASSPDPRAFEKLFF. CDR3 DNA: TGTGCCAGCTCACCAGATCCTAGGGCCTTTGAAAAACTGTTTTTT.

As regards this clonotype: Because the CDR3 is missing its conserved closing phenylalanine or tryptophan, this is likely a read error. This chain uses TRBV25-1 with TRBJ2-7; weak D call: TRBD1 (5 bases). The CDR3 has 14 amino acids. CDR1 is MGHDK and CDR2 is SYGVNS in the germline V gene. This CDR3 is CANSEFQGTYEQYL. CDR3 nucleotide sequence: TGTGCCAACAGTGAATTTCAGGGAACCTACGAGCAGTACCTC.

This clonotype was found many times. V and J are TRBV7-2 and TRBJ2-7, with 10 bases that match TRBD2. The V gene's germline CDR1 is SGHTA and CDR2 FQGNSA. The CDR3 extends over 14 amino acids. Germline trimming cut 6 bases from V and 7 bases from J; bases unmatched to any gene: 9. CDR3 DNA: TGTGCCAGCAGGACCGGGACTAGCGCCCGGGAGCAGTACTTC. It translates to CASRTGTSAREQYF.